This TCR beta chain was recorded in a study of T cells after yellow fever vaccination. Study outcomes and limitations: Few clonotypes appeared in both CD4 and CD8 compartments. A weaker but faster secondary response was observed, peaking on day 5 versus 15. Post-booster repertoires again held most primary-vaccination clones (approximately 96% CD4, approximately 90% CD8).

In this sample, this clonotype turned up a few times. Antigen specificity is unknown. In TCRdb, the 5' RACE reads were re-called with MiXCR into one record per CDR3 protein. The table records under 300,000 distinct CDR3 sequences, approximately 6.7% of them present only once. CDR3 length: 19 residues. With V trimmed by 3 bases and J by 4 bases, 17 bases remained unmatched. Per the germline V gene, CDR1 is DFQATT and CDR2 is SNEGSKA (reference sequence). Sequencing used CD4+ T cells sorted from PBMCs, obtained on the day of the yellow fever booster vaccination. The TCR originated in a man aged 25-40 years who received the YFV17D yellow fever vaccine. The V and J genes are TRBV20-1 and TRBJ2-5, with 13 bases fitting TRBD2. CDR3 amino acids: CSASSLPRTSGSSGETQYF. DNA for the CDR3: TGCAGTGCTAGTTCCCTACCCCGGACTAGCGGGAGTTCTGGAGAGACCCAGTACTTC.